This T cell receptor beta chain was captured in a study of blood T cell repertoires in COVID-19. Study information: Sites in the United States, Italy and Spain provided acute and convalescent COVID-19 samples.

In its sample, this clone was seen a few times. Germline V lookup: CDR1 MDHEN, CDR2 SYDVKM. The ends lost 6 bases at V and 2 bases at J; junction bases unmatched: 6. The CDR3 extends over 14 amino acids. In the authors' methods: Nucleated cell counts were estimated from reference gene primer amplification. Sequencing used immunoSEQ multiplex PCR; TCRdb keeps in-frame clones, though not all of them. The V and J calls and clone size are taken from that table; D and trimming were inferred from the DNA. The sample contains about 42,000 clones, approximately 90% of which appear only once. Material: peripheral blood. The source of this sequence is a young man with active or convalescent COVID-19. The genes are TRBV28 and TRBJ1-2; the match to TRBD1 covers 7 bases. The CDR3 loop reads CASRKQGMNYGYTF. CDR3 bases: TGTGCCAGCAGAAAACAGGGGATGAACTATGGCTACACCTTC.